The 24 T cell receptor beta chains below were found in one sample sequenced in a study of OX40 agonist ivuxolimab in advanced cancers. The table came from immunoSEQ multiplex PCR; TCRdb's copy has only in-frame clones and leaves some out. This sample has approximately 76,000 clones; around 90% occur once, and the top ten carry under 1%. Specimen: CD4+ or CD8+ T cells sorted from blood, collected in a trial of the OX40 agonist ivuxolimab. The receptors derive from an adult with an advanced solid tumor such as melanoma, head and neck, liver or kidney cancer.

The J gene is TRBJ1-1, the V gene TRBV6-1; D uncertain. V was trimmed by 7 bases and J by 0 bases, leaving 9 bases between them. The CDR3 loop spans 13 amino acids. Per germline, CDR1 MNHNS and CDR2 SASEGT. The CDR3 nucleotides read TGTGCCAGCATCGGGAACATGAACACTGAAGCTTTCTTT. Translation gives CASIGNMNTEAFF.

The rearrangement joins TRBV28 to TRBJ2-6; D is possibly TRBD2 (7 bases). The germline V and J ends were trimmed by 4 bases and 0 bases, with 16 bases remaining between them. The CDR3 contains 18 residues. Germline V CDR1 and CDR2: MDHEN, SYDVKM. CDR3 nucleotides: TGTGCCAGCAGTTCCCCCCGGGGGGCTGTCTCTGGGGCCAACGTCCTGACTTTC. Protein product: CASSSPRGAVSGANVLTF.

The rearrangement links TRBV7-2 to TRBJ1-1; TRBD1 agrees at 8 bases. There are 12 residues in the CDR3. Germline loops: CDR1 SGHTA, CDR2 FQGNSA. The V and J ends lost 3 bases and 7 bases, in that order; junction bases with no gene match: 1. CDR3 DNA: TGTGCCAGCAGCTTGGACAGGGATGAAGCTTTCTTT. Protein sequence: CASSLDRDEAFF.

This chain connects TRBV4-1 to TRBJ2-5, with TRBD2 matching 8 bases. The CDR3 contains 19 residues. Losses at the gene ends were 0 bases for V and 2 bases for J; bases not matched to a gene: 14. The germline CDR1 and CDR2 sequences are MGHRA and YSYEKL. The CDR3 nucleotides read TGCGCCAGCAGCCAAGAGAGAGCCGGGGGGGGCCCAACACAAGAGACCCAGTACTTC. This sequence encodes CASSQERAGGGPTQETQYF.

The chain joins TRBV18 to TRBJ1-2; D gene ambiguous. Germline V gene lookup returns CDR1 KGHSH and CDR2 LQKENI. Between the trimmed V and J ends, which lost 2 bases and 0 bases, there was a span of 19 bases. The CDR3 totals 18 residues. This chain's CDR3 is CASSPTRTEPSANYGYTF. The CDR3 DNA reads as TGTGCCAGCTCACCAACGAGGACGGAGCCATCAGCTAACTATGGCTACACCTTC.

The chain employs TRBV6-1 and TRBJ1-5; the D gene is possibly TRBD1 (5 bases). The germline V gene encodes CDR1 MNHNS and CDR2 SASEGT. The CDR3 contains 14 residues. The V and J ends lost 7 bases and 7 bases respectively, with 17 bases between them. CDR3 amino acids: CASNRGNGGQPQHF. In DNA form, the CDR3 reads TGTGCCAGCAACCGCGGTAACGGGGGGCAGCCCCAGCATTTT.

The gene calls are TRBV7-2 and TRBJ2-3; TRBD2 might be the D (6 bases). Germline CDR1 reads SGHTA; CDR2 reads FQGNSA. This CDR3 spans 16 amino acids. Trimming left V 5 bases short and J 7 bases short, with 22 bases between. CDR3 sequence reads: CASSRGRAGPHNTQYF. In DNA, the CDR3 is TGTGCCAGCAGCCGCGGCAGGGCGGGACCTCATAATACGCAGTATTTT.

The gene calls are TRBV6-6 and TRBJ1-5; no firm D call. Trimming took off 10 bases at V and 0 bases at J, with 7 bases between the two ends. Looked up from germline, CDR1 is MNHNY and CDR2 is SVGAGI (reference sequence). This CDR3 has 12 amino acids. CDR3: CAIPISNQPQHF. The CDR3 DNA follows: TGTGCCATCCCAATTAGCAATCAGCCCCAGCATTTT.

The J gene is TRBJ1-2, the V gene TRBV6-5; no clear D gene. The CDR3 is made up of 15 amino acids. The V end was cut by 0 bases, the J end by 4 bases, with 12 bases between. CDR1 MNHEY and CDR2 SVGAGI come from the germline V gene. This CDR3 is CASSYSTGFGYGYTF. CDR3 DNA: TGTGCCAGCAGTTACTCGACGGGATTCGGCTATGGCTACACCTTC.

This clone was seen just once. The chain employs TRBV7-9 and TRBJ1-2, with 7 bases that match TRBD1. The trim removed 0 bases at V and 4 bases at J, leaving 5 bases unmatched. The CDR3 extends over 15 amino acids. Germline values: CDR1 SEHNR, CDR2 FQNEAQ (reference sequence). The DNA for the CDR3 is TGTGCCAGCAGCTTAGCATACCGGGACAGCTATGGCTACACCTTC. This translates into CASSLAYRDSYGYTF.

The rearrangement joins TRBV21-1 to TRBJ2-3; TRBD2, the D gene given by the table, was not confirmed from the DNA. TRBV21-1 is shown as a pseudogene. This CDR3 contains 15 residues. CDR3 sequence (DNA): TGTGCCAGCAGCAAACGAGGAGTAGGAAGAGATACGCAGTATTTT. This sequence encodes CASSKRGVGRDTQYF.

In its sample, this clone was seen a few times. The chain couples TRBV15 to TRBJ1-1; possible D gene TRBD1, 6 bases. Trimming took 3 bases from V and 0 from J, leaving 11 bases between them. Germline lookup yields CDR1 LNHNV and CDR2 YYDKDF (reference sequence). The CDR3 has 15 amino acids. The CDR3: CATSSNRAMNTEAFF. The CDR3, as DNA: TGTGCCACCAGCAGTAACAGGGCCATGAACACTGAAGCTTTCTTT.

A few counts support this clone. This chain links TRBV13 with TRBJ2-7; a possible D gene is TRBD1 (6 bases). CDR3 length equals 13 residues. Trimming pared 1 base from V and 3 bases from J, leaving 7 bases between. CDR1 is PRHDT, CDR2 FYEKMQ, per germline (reference sequence). The DNA for the CDR3 is TGTGCCAGCAGCTTAGCAGGGGTCTACGAGCAGTACTTC. Its translation: CASSLAGVYEQYF.

This rearrangement joins TRBV5-4 to TRBJ2-1, with 7 nucleotides matching TRBD2. The germline V gene encodes CDR1 SGHNT and CDR2 YYREEE (reference sequence). CDR3 length: 16 amino acids. V lost 4 bases, J lost 8 bases, and 15 bases stayed unmatched. In DNA, the CDR3 is TGTGCCAGCAGCGTGGTGTTCGCGGGAGTATCCCATGAGCAGTTCTTC. Protein: CASSVVFAGVSHEQFF.

This chain joins TRBV6-6 and TRBJ2-1, with 10 bases lining up with TRBD2. CDR3 length: 14 amino acids. Germline CDR1 is MNHNY and CDR2 is SVGAGI (reference sequence). After removal of 6 bases from V and 9 bases from J, the junction contained 8 bases not matched to a gene. CDR3 DNA sequence: TGTGCCAGCAGCCGAAGCGGGACTAGCGCTGAGCAGTTCTTC. It is translated as CASSRSGTSAEQFF.

V usage is TRBV9 and J usage is TRBJ1-1; 8 bases fit TRBD1. With V trimmed by 0 bases and J by 5 bases, 6 bases remained unmatched. This CDR3 has 15 amino acids. Germline values: CDR1 SGDLS, CDR2 YYNGEE. CDR3 amino acids: CASSVGFTGGTEAFF. The CDR3 DNA is TGTGCCAGCAGCGTAGGCTTTACAGGGGGGACTGAAGCTTTCTTT.

Note on this clone: At one end, the junction sequence differs from germline, possibly due to a read error. The rearrangement uses TRBV11-3 and TRBJ2-3; 9 bases are shared with TRBD2. This CDR3 comprises 17 residues. Germline-derived CDR1 and CDR2 are SGHNT and YENEEA. CDR3 protein: CASSLGTASGNTDTQYF. The CDR3 bases are TGTGCCAGTAGCTTAGGGACTGCTAGCGGGAACACAGATACGCAGTATTTT.

The rearrangement links TRBV19 to TRBJ1-1, with unresolved D. V lost 3 bases and J 9 bases, leaving 14 bases between the germline ends. The CDR3 loop spans 13 amino acids. The germline gives CDR1 LNHDA, CDR2 SQIVND (reference sequence). CDR3: CASSMAPSGKAFF. The CDR3 region has the DNA TGTGCCAGTAGTATGGCCCCAAGTGGGAAAGCTTTCTTT.

This sequence joins TRBV6-5 and TRBJ1-5; D not certain. Trimming pared 3 bases from V and 9 bases from J, leaving 12 bases between. The CDR3 runs 13 residues. CDR1 and CDR2 (germline): MNHEY, SVGAGI. CDR3 sequence reads: CASSYNGITPQHF. The CDR3 DNA reads as TGTGCCAGCAGTTATAACGGTATAACGCCCCAGCATTTT.

The chain employs TRBV28 and TRBJ2-2, with 8 bases lining up with TRBD1. This CDR3 spans 15 amino acids. Germline V gives CDR1 MDHEN, CDR2 SYDVKM. V lost 6 bases, J lost 4 bases, and 7 bases stayed unmatched. The CDR3 loop is CASRDQGASTGELFF. For the CDR3, the DNA is TGTGCCAGCAGGGATCAGGGGGCCTCCACCGGGGAGCTGTTTTTT.

The V call is TRBV5-5, the J call TRBJ1-5; no reliable D call. Per germline, CDR1 SGHKS and CDR2 YYEKEE (reference sequence). The CDR3 contains 15 residues. V lost 4 bases, J lost 0 bases, and 11 bases lay in between. This CDR3 reads CASSPVGYSNQPQHF. CDR3 nucleotide sequence: TGTGCCAGCAGCCCGGTGGGGTATAGCAATCAGCCCCAGCATTTT.

J is TRBJ1-2 and V is TRBV4-1; D call uncertain. CDR3 length: 14 residues. The germline V gene has CDR1 MGHRA and CDR2 YSYEKL. V dropped 1 base and J dropped 7 bases, with 13 bases sitting between them. The CDR3 sequence is CASSQGISTGGYTF. CDR3 bases: TGCGCCAGCAGCCAAGGTATCTCCACTGGTGGCTACACCTTC.

This clone was seen a single time. The rearrangement links TRBV10-1 to TRBJ2-5, with 8 nucleotides matching TRBD1. CDR3 length: 14 residues. From germline, CDR1 is WNHNN and CDR2 SYGVQD (reference sequence). V dropped 6 bases and J dropped 1; count of bases not matched to a gene: 4. The CDR3 region is CASRNGTGQETQYF. The CDR3 DNA reads TGCGCCAGCAGAAACGGGACAGGCCAAGAGACCCAGTACTTC.

This clone is a singleton in its sample. The gene calls are TRBV5-6 and TRBJ1-1, with 7 bases lining up with TRBD1. Germline V gene data show CDR1 as SGHDT and CDR2 as YYEEEE. The V segment lost 4 bases and the J segment 2 bases; nucleotides outside the gene matches: 14. This CDR3 has 17 residues. The CDR3 region has the DNA TGTGCCAGCAGCCTCAACAGGGGAGGCGGTGGCAACACTGAAGCTTTCTTT. Translating gives CASSLNRGGGGNTEAFF.